The 2 T cell receptor beta chains below were found in one sample sequenced in a study of blood T cell repertoires in COVID-19. The repertoire was sequenced with immunoSEQ multiplex PCR; TCRdb's copy has only in-frame clones and lacks some. The data contain 100,000 to 150,000 clones, 79% of them seen just once; the ten biggest clones take up approximately 35%. The sequencing sample was made of peripheral blood. These receptors came from a middle-aged man with active or convalescent COVID-19.

The chain couples TRBV6-6 to TRBJ1-2, with 10 bases matching TRBD1. V lost 7 bases to trimming and J lost 6 bases; unmatched junction nucleotides: 8. From germline, CDR1 is MNHNY and CDR2 SVGAGI (reference sequence). CDR3 length: 14 amino acids. DNA for the CDR3: TGTGCCAGCAATTTAGGACAGGGGGGCCATGGCTACACCTTC. Translation: CASNLGQGGHGYTF.

The chain carries TRBV5-5 and TRBJ1-3, with D maybe TRBD1 (6 bases). The germline V and J ends were trimmed by 4 bases and 5 bases, with 16 bases remaining between them. Germline CDR1 and CDR2: SGHKS and YYEKEE (reference sequence). This CDR3 is built from 15 residues. This chain's CDR3 is CASSGMGGRRNTIYF. CDR3 bases: TGTGCCAGCAGCGGTATGGGGGGGCGAAGAAACACCATATATTTT.